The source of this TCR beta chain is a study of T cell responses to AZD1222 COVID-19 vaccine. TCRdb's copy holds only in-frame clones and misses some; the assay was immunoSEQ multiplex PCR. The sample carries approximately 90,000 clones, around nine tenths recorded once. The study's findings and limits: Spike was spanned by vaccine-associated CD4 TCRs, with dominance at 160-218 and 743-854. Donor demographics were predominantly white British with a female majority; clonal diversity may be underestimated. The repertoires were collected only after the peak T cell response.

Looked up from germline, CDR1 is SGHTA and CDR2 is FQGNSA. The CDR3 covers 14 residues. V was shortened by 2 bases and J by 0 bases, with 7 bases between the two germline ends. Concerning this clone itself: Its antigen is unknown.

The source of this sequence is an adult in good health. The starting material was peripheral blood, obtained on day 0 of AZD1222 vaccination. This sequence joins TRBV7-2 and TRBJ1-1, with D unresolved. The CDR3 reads CASSLSAVNTEAFF. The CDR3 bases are TGTGCCAGCAGCTTAAGCGCGGTGAACACTGAAGCTTTCTTT.